Below are 26 T cell receptor beta chains sequenced from a single sample in a study of response to subunit inactivated influenza vaccine. TCRdb fed the RT-PCR reads into MiXCR, producing one record per CDR3 protein. Among fewer than 800,000 distinct CDR3 sequences, around 16% were seen once, and the ten largest hold under 14%. The specimen was PBMCs from blood, collected 11 to 12 days after vaccination. The receptors were sampled from a man over 45 who received an inactivated influenza vaccine.

This clonotype was seen only a few times. The chain is built from TRBV12-3 or TRBV12-4 and TRBJ2-1, with D perhaps matching TRBD1 or TRBD2 (6 bases each). V gave up 4 bases and J gave up 9 bases, with 13 bases separating them. The CDR3 totals 13 residues. The CDR3 sequence is CASSYLGGFEQFF. CDR3 bases: TGTGCCAGCAGTTACTTGGGGGGCTTTGAGCAGTTCTTC.

There are a few counts of this clonotype. The rearrangement links TRBV5-1 to TRBJ1-6; no reliable D call. V was trimmed by 0 bases and J by 2 bases, leaving 6 bases between them. This CDR3 has 15 amino acids. Germline CDR1 is SGHRS and CDR2 is YFSETQ. Here the CDR3 reads CASSLGSPYNSPLHF. CDR3 coding DNA: TGCGCCAGCAGCTTGGGTAGCCCCTATAATTCACCCCTCCACTTT.

The genes are TRBV7-2 and TRBJ2-7; possible D gene TRBD2, 5 bases. The CDR3 sequence is 16 residues long. Germline assignment: CDR1 SGHTA and CDR2 FQGNSA. Trimming removed 0 bases from V and 2 bases from J, with 14 bases in between. This CDR3 reads CASSLARSSFTYEQYF. CDR3 sequence (DNA): TGTGCCAGCAGCTTAGCGCGGTCTAGCTTTACCTACGAGCAGTACTTC.

The CDR3 nucleotides read TGTGCCAGCAGCACCCCCAGGGAGCAGTACTTC. It yields the protein CASSTPREQYF. This chain uses TRBV4-2 with TRBJ2-7; D not certain. The CDR3 contains 11 residues. The germline V gene encodes CDR1 LGHNA and CDR2 YNFKEQ. Between the trimmed V and J ends, which lost 5 bases and 7 bases, there was a span of 9 bases.

A note on this clonotype: An end of the junction does not agree with germline; a read error may underlie this. The V call is TRBV25-1, the J call TRBJ2-3; D assignment may be TRBD1 or TRBD2 (7 bases each). The CDR3 has 18 amino acids. Germline V gives CDR1 MGHDK, CDR2 SYGVNS. The CDR3 here is CASSSLPGGTAHTDSQYF. The CDR3 DNA reads TGTGCCAGCAGTTCTCTACCCGGGGGGACAGCTCACACAGATTCGCAGTATTTT.

This clonotype showed up just a few times. The rearrangement joins TRBV6-1 to TRBJ1-1, with unresolved D. The CDR3 extends over 14 amino acids. CDR1 and CDR2 (germline): MNHNS, SASEGT. V was pared by 7 bases and J by 0 bases, with 12 bases between. The CDR3 region is CASKAGAVNTEAFF. CDR3 sequence (DNA): TGTGCCAGCAAGGCTGGTGCGGTGAACACTGAAGCTTTCTTT.

This clonotype was counted between two and nine times. The V call is TRBV5-4, the J call TRBJ1-6; 8 nucleotides agree with TRBD1. V shed 0 bases and J 8 bases; nucleotides not matched to a gene: 4. Per the germline V gene, CDR1 is SGHNT and CDR2 is YYREEE (reference sequence). The CDR3 is 15 residues long. CDR3 DNA: TGTGCCAGCAGCTTGGGGACAGGGAGGGATTCACCCCTCCACTTT. Amino acid sequence: CASSLGTGRDSPLHF. Together with reference TRBV5-4 and TRBJ1-6, the CDR3 gives the full variable domain: ETGVTQSPTHLIKTRGQQVTLRCSSQSGHNTVSWYQQALGQGPQFIFQYYREEENGRGNFPPRFSGLQFPNYSSELNVNALELDDSALYLCASSLGTGRDSPLHFGNGTRLTVT.

This clonotype was seen at least ten times. The chain uses TRBV7-2 and TRBJ2-2; D remains ambiguous. V lost 6 bases to trimming and J lost 5 bases, with 10 bases between them. Germline V gives CDR1 SGHTA, CDR2 FQGNSA. The CDR3 covers 13 residues. The CDR3: CASSLARTGELFF. The DNA of the CDR3 is TGTGCCAGCAGTTTGGCACGAACCGGGGAGCTGTTTTTT.

CDR3 protein: CASSLGGLAETQYF. The DNA of the CDR3 is TGTGCCAGCAGTCTGGGGGGATTAGCAGAGACCCAGTACTTC. This chain uses TRBV12-3 or TRBV12-4 with TRBJ2-5; D may be TRBD2 (6 bases). Trimming removed 5 bases at V and 4 bases at J, with 14 bases between. The CDR3 is made up of 14 amino acids.

This clonotype is medium-sized (0.01 to 0.1%) in the sample. The V gene is TRBV12-3 or TRBV12-4, the J gene TRBJ2-7, with 7 bases identical to TRBD1. After removal of 6 bases from V and 3 bases from J, the junction contained 8 bases not matched to a gene. The CDR3 sequence is 14 residues long. The CDR3 loop is CASSLRTGGYEQYF. DNA of the CDR3: TGTGCCAGCAGCTTGAGGACAGGAGGCTACGAGCAGTACTTC.

This clonotype has more than one count but fewer than ten. J is TRBJ2-1 and V is TRBV24-1, with TRBD1 matching over 7 bases. The V gene end was trimmed by 7 bases and the J gene end by 1 base; junction bases not matched to a gene: 6. The CDR3 covers 15 residues. Germline CDR1 is KGHDR and CDR2 is SFDVKD. CDR3 protein: CATSGTAKSYNEQFF. CDR3 coding DNA: TGTGCCACCAGCGGGACAGCCAAGTCCTACAATGAGCAGTTCTTC.

The rearrangement uses TRBV14 and TRBJ2-4; D is possibly TRBD1 (5 bases). V was cut by 1 base and J by 2 bases, with 15 bases left in between. The CDR3 has 17 residues. Germline CDR1 SGHDN, CDR2 FVKESK. This CDR3 reads CASSQGRQPGSKNIQYF. In DNA form, the CDR3 reads TGTGCCAGCAGCCAAGGCCGACAGCCCGGTTCCAAAAACATTCAGTACTTC.

This clonotype was counted only a few times. J is TRBJ2-5 and V is TRBV6-5; D unresolved. The CDR3 is made up of 13 amino acids. The germline V gene encodes CDR1 MNHEY and CDR2 SVGAGI. V lost 0 bases and J lost 5, with 7 bases in between. The CDR3 loop reads CASSYSPRETQYF. The CDR3 DNA reads as TGTGCCAGCAGTTACTCCCCCCGCGAGACCCAGTACTTC.

This clonotype was observed a handful of times. CDR3: CASSLGVGGGELFF. CDR3 nucleotide sequence: TGTGCCAGCAGCTTAGGGGTAGGCGGCGGGGAGCTGTTTTTT. This chain links TRBV7-6 with TRBJ2-2; D not certain. This CDR3 has 14 residues. Germline CDR1 reads SGHVS; CDR2 reads FNYEAQ. With 1 base removed from V and 7 bases from J, the gap between germline ends came to 10 bases.

Many counts were recorded for this clonotype. The rearrangement links TRBV7-9 to TRBJ2-3; a weak D match, TRBD2 (5 bases). The CDR3 is 14 amino acids. The V end lost 3 bases, the J end lost 1 base, and 8 bases lay between the germline ends. Germline V CDR1 and CDR2: SEHNR, FQNEAQ (reference sequence). The DNA of the CDR3 is TGTGCCAGCAGCTTGCGGGTGGGCACAGATACGCAGTATTTT. Encoded protein: CASSLRVGTDTQYF.

The V call is TRBV29-1, the J call TRBJ2-3, with 13 bases identical to TRBD2. The V and J ends lost 6 bases and 6 bases, in that order; junction bases with no gene match: 9. This CDR3 is 15 amino acids long. Germline CDR1 is SQVTM and CDR2 is ANQGSEA. Here the CDR3 reads CSVQTSGRLVDTQYF. The CDR3 DNA reads as TGCAGCGTCCAGACTAGCGGGAGGCTTGTGGATACGCAGTATTTT.

The sample holds many counts of this clonotype. The chain combines TRBV4-2 with TRBJ1-1; weak D call: TRBD1 (5 bases). CDR1 is LGHNA and CDR2 is YNFKEQ in the germline V gene. The CDR3 loop spans 14 amino acids. Deletions cut 8 bases from V and 5 bases from J, with 18 bases between. CDR3: CASSDEIWGTEAFF. The CDR3 nucleotides read TGTGCCAGCTCTGATGAAATATGGGGGACTGAAGCTTTCTTT.

The chain combines TRBV7-2 with TRBJ2-2, with 8 bases identical to TRBD2. Germline lookup yields CDR1 SGHTA and CDR2 FQGNSA. This CDR3 has 16 residues. V shed 5 bases and J 2 bases; nucleotides not matched to a gene: 7. The DNA of the CDR3 is TGTGCCAGCAGCCCTCGGACTAGCATAAACACCGGGGAGCTGTTTTTT. Its translation is CASSPRTSINTGELFF. The full variable domain, its missing parts supplied by reference TRBV7-2 and TRBJ2-2, is GAGVSQSPSNKVTEKGKDVELRCDPISGHTALYWYRQSLGQGLEFLIYFQGNSAPDKSGLPSDRFSAERTGGSVSTLTIQRTQQEDSAVYLCASSPRTSINTGELFFGEGSRLTVL.

V usage is TRBV5-5 and J usage is TRBJ2-1; 10 nucleotides line up with TRBD1. Germline assignment: CDR1 SGHKS and CDR2 YYEKEE (reference sequence). With 4 bases clipped from V and 4 bases from J, the junction kept 5 bases outside the gene matches. The CDR3 has 15 residues. DNA of the CDR3: TGTGCCAGCAGCGTCACGGGACAGGGGTACAATGAGCAGTTCTTC. It translates to CASSVTGQGYNEQFF.

This clonotype is a singleton in its sample. This chain joins TRBV7-8 and TRBJ2-7, with 10 bases lining up with TRBD2. The junction had 4 bases not matched to a gene; V was cut back by 5 bases and J by 6 bases. The CDR3 runs to 13 residues. Looked up from germline, CDR1 is SGHVS and CDR2 is FQNEAQ. As DNA, the CDR3 is TGTGCCAGCAGCGGGACTAGCGCCATCGAGCAGTACTTC. This codes for CASSGTSAIEQYF. Drawing the rest from reference TRBV7-8 and TRBJ2-7, the complete variable domain is GAGVSQSPRYKVAKRGQDVALRCDPISGHVSLFWYQQALGQGPEFLTYFQNEAQLDKSGLPSDRFFAERPEGSVSTLKIQRTQQEDSAVYLCASSGTSAIEQYFGPGTRLTVT.

This clonotype has just a few counts. This chain uses TRBV12-3 or TRBV12-4 with TRBJ1-5; maybe TRBD1 (6 bases). V gave up 7 bases and J gave up 9 bases, with 10 bases separating them. The CDR3 is made up of 11 amino acids. This CDR3 reads CASTRGGPQHF. As DNA, the CDR3 is TGTGCCAGCACCCGAGGGGGGCCCCAGCATTTT.

This clonotype was recorded once. This rearrangement joins TRBV20-1 to TRBJ2-3; TRBD1 agrees at 9 bases. Germline CDR1 DFQATT, CDR2 SNEGSKA (reference sequence). This CDR3 contains 15 residues. J was trimmed by 5 bases and V by 5 bases; bases with no gene match: 11. The CDR3: CSARRTGEMGDTQYF. CDR3 nucleotides: TGCAGTGCTCGTCGGACAGGGGAAATGGGAGATACGCAGTATTTT.

Comments on this clonotype: At one of its ends the junction is not consistent with the germline gene, which may arise from a read error. The chain has TRBV7-7 and TRBJ2-5; 11 bases align to TRBD1. The CDR3 covers 15 residues. The V gene's germline CDR1 is SSHAT and CDR2 FNYEAQ (reference sequence). Here the CDR3 DNA reads TGTGCTAGCACCGCTGGGACAGGGGGAGATGAGACCCAGTACTTC. As protein: CASTAGTGGDETQYF.

The rearrangement links TRBV7-8 to TRBJ2-5, with D possibly matching TRBD2 (5 bases). Trimming removed 1 base at V and 1 base at J, with 16 bases between. The CDR3 spans 17 residues. CDR1 SGHVS and CDR2 FQNEAQ come from the germline V gene. The CDR3 DNA follows: TGTGCCAGCAGCTTAGAAAGGGTACGGGGTCCCCAAGAGACCCAGTACTTC. Translating gives CASSLERVRGPQETQYF.

The J gene is TRBJ1-1, the V gene TRBV12-3 or TRBV12-4, with D perhaps matching TRBD1 (5 bases). V dropped 2 bases and J dropped 3 bases, with 10 bases sitting between them. CDR3 length equals 14 residues. CDR3 sequence reads: CASSLSLGDTEAFF. CDR3 nucleotide sequence: TGTGCCAGCAGTTTATCCCTGGGGGACACTGAAGCTTTCTTT.

The rearrangement uses TRBV6-6 and TRBJ1-1, with D perhaps TRBD1 (5 bases). CDR3 length: 12 residues. The germline gives CDR1 MNHNY, CDR2 SVGAGI (reference sequence). CDR3 in amino acids: CAHGAGNTEAFF. CDR3 bases: TGTGCGCACGGGGCGGGGAACACTGAAGCTTTCTTT.